Shown below are 18 T cell receptor beta chains from a single sample sequenced in a study of beta chain features in type 1 diabetes. The antigens of these receptors remain unknown. The isolated RNA, all of it, was reverse transcribed, so expressed TCRB transcripts were what got sequenced. Profiling relied on immunoSEQ multiplex PCR, and the TCRdb table lists in-frame clones only, not all of them. Of 630,000 or so clones in the sample, roughly 13% are singletons; the top ten hold approximately 0.039%. Study findings and constraints: Type 1 diabetes patients showed a moderate but significant shortening of TCRB CDR3s in all four CD4+ subsets.

The sample taken for sequencing was naive CD4+ T cells from blood. These receptor sequences come from a man younger than 35 with type 1 diabetes.

The chain recombines TRBV10-1 with TRBJ2-2; 7 bases are a match to TRBD1. Germline CDR1 reads WNHNN; CDR2 reads SYGVQD (reference sequence). The CDR3 has 17 amino acids. Losses at the gene ends were 5 bases for V and 2 bases for J; bases not matched to a gene: 11. The CDR3 region is CASSSDPGQPNTGELFF. Here the CDR3 DNA reads TGCGCCAGCAGTTCGGATCCGGGACAGCCTAACACCGGGGAGCTGTTTTTT.

This clone was observed a few times. The gene calls are TRBV29-1 and TRBJ1-5, with D uncertain. V shed 5 bases and J shed 4 bases, with 12 bases lying between them. This CDR3 has 13 residues. The germline V gene has CDR1 SQVTM and CDR2 ANQGSEA. The CDR3 loop is CSVQPGQNQPQHF. DNA of the CDR3: TGCAGCGTTCAGCCGGGCCAAAATCAGCCCCAGCATTTT.

This clone has more than one count but fewer than ten. The chain carries TRBV10-3 and TRBJ2-4; the D call may be TRBD1 or TRBD2 (5 bases each). The CDR3 runs 15 residues. Germline V gene lookup returns CDR1 ENHRY and CDR2 SYGVKD. V dropped 8 bases and J dropped 6 bases, with 20 bases sitting between them. For the CDR3, the DNA is TGTGCCATCGGAGAGGGGCCCAGTGGGGGAAACATTCAGTACTTC. Translating it yields CAIGEGPSGGNIQYF.

This clone was detected only once. CDR3 DNA sequence: TGCAGCGTTGCGTTTGACTTAAGCACAGATACGCAGTATTTT. It encodes CSVAFDLSTDTQYF. This chain uses TRBV29-1 with TRBJ2-3, with unresolved D. CDR3 length: 14 residues. Trimming left V 4 bases short and J 0 bases short, with 11 bases between. Germline CDR1 is SQVTM and CDR2 is ANQGSEA.

This chain connects TRBV7-2 to TRBJ1-5, with TRBD1 matching over 7 bases. This CDR3 contains 16 residues. With 5 bases clipped from V and 2 bases from J, the junction kept 9 bases outside the gene matches. Germline assignment: CDR1 SGHTA and CDR2 FQGNSA. CDR3 DNA sequence: TGTGCCAGCAGCGCCCGAGGGGGCGGGGGCAATCAGCCCCAGCATTTT. Its protein product is CASSARGGGGNQPQHF.

The rearrangement joins TRBV9 to TRBJ2-2; D is possibly TRBD2 (6 bases). V was cut by 1 base and J by 6 bases, with 10 bases left in between. CDR1 SGDLS and CDR2 YYNGEE come from the germline V gene. CDR3 size: 14 residues. The CDR3: CASSVRSGAGELFF. Here the CDR3 DNA reads TGTGCCAGCAGCGTACGTTCGGGGGCCGGGGAGCTGTTTTTT.

The chain joins TRBV2 to TRBJ2-3, with 9 bases identical to TRBD2. From germline, CDR1 is SNHLY and CDR2 FYNNEI. The CDR3 spans 15 residues. The junction had 4 bases not matched to a gene; V was cut back by 6 bases and J by 0 bases. The DNA for the CDR3 is TGTGCCAGCAGCCCCACTAGCGGGAGCACAGATACGCAGTATTTT. It encodes CASSPTSGSTDTQYF. Combining the CDR3 with reference TRBV2 and TRBJ2-3 gives the whole variable domain EPEVTQTPSHQVTQMGQEVILRCVPISNHLYFYWYRQILGQKVEFLVSFYNNEISEKSEIFDDQFSVERPDGSNFTLKIRSTKLEDSAMYFCASSPTSGSTDTQYFGPGTRLTVL.

V is TRBV9 and J is TRBJ1-4; D remains unclear. The CDR3 is 16 amino acids. V was shortened by 0 bases and J by 12 bases, with 21 bases between the two germline ends. Germline assignment: CDR1 SGDLS and CDR2 YYNGEE. For the CDR3, the DNA is TGTGCCAGCAGCGTAGACCCTCGTCCGGGTTTTGGGGAACTGTTTTTT. It translates to CASSVDPRPGFGELFF.

This rearrangement joins TRBV5-1 to TRBJ2-7, with D possibly being TRBD1 (5 bases). Germline assignment: CDR1 SGHRS and CDR2 YFSETQ. V dropped 4 bases and J dropped 0 bases, with 17 bases sitting between them. CDR3 size: 16 residues. The CDR3 bases are TGCGCCAGCAGCCCAGGTCAGGGTCAGGCCTCCTACGAGCAGTACTTC. Translation: CASSPGQGQASYEQYF.

The sample holds a few counts of this clone. The chain recombines TRBV5-4 with TRBJ1-3, with D possibly matching TRBD1 (5 bases). Germline loops: CDR1 SGHNT, CDR2 YYREEE (reference sequence). The CDR3 totals 16 residues. Trimming stripped 3 bases from V and 0 bases from J, with 13 bases between. The CDR3 nucleotides read TGTGCCAGCAGCTGGGACGGGTGGGACTCTGGAAACACCATATATTTT. Protein product: CASSWDGWDSGNTIYF.

For this clone: Mismatch with germline at one junction end may stem from a read error. This chain links TRBV7-7 with TRBJ2-2, with a tentative D call TRBD2 (6 bases). CDR1 and CDR2 (germline): SSHAT, FNYEAQ (reference sequence). The CDR3 spans 14 residues. The CDR3 is CASSLRAGTGELFF. The CDR3 DNA follows: TGTGCTAGCAGCTTACGGGCGGGGACCGGGGAGCTGTTTTTT.

This clone was seen more than once but under ten times. The chain combines TRBV21-1 with TRBJ2-6; TRBD1, the table's D call, lacks a check against the DNA. TRBV21-1 is a known pseudogene. The CDR3 loop spans 17 amino acids. The CDR3 coding sequence is TGTGCCAGCAGCAAAGCGCAACAGGTCTCTGGGGCCAACGTCCTGACTTTC. This sequence encodes CASSKAQQVSGANVLTF.

This chain uses TRBV6-5 with TRBJ2-7, with 7 bases matching TRBD1. After removal of 0 bases from V and 2 bases from J, the junction contained 4 bases not matched to a gene. Germline CDR1 is MNHEY and CDR2 is SVGAGI. This CDR3 region has 15 residues. CDR3 sequence reads: CASSYSNQGAYEQYF. DNA of the CDR3: TGTGCCAGCAGTTACTCGAATCAGGGGGCCTACGAGCAGTACTTC.

This clone has just a few counts. The V and J genes are TRBV5-1 and TRBJ1-1; no clear D gene. Trimming shortened V by 2 bases and J by 6 bases, and 11 bases separated the two germline ends. Germline V CDR1 and CDR2: SGHRS, YFSETQ. The CDR3 runs to 13 residues. The DNA of the CDR3 is TGCGCCAGCAGCTTCGGTTCGGACTCTGAAGCTTTCTTT. This translates into CASSFGSDSEAFF.

This clone was found a few times. This chain links TRBV5-4 with TRBJ2-3; TRBD1 is a possible D gene (6 bases). Trimming left V 6 bases short and J 2 bases short, with 16 bases between. The CDR3 runs 15 residues. Per germline, CDR1 SGHNT and CDR2 YYREEE (reference sequence). DNA of the CDR3: TGTGCCAGCACATCAAGGAACAGGGCCACAGATACGCAGTATTTT. This codes for CASTSRNRATDTQYF.

This clone was recorded a few times. The chain has TRBV6-5 and TRBJ2-7, with 8 bases lining up with TRBD2. Losses at the gene ends were 0 bases for V and 5 bases for J; bases not matched to a gene: 6. The length of the CDR3 is 15 residues. The germline V gene encodes CDR1 MNHEY and CDR2 SVGAGI. CDR3 in amino acids: CASSYSDSGRDEQYF. The CDR3, as DNA: TGTGCCAGCAGTTACTCCGACAGCGGGAGAGACGAGCAGTACTTC.

The table lists this clone with a few counts. CDR3 nucleotides: TGTGCCAGCAGCCTGGCAGCCTATGGCTACACCTTC. As protein: CASSLAAYGYTF. V and J are TRBV2 and TRBJ1-2; no reliable D call. V lost 6 bases and J lost 4, with 9 bases in between. Germline loops: CDR1 SNHLY, CDR2 FYNNEI. This CDR3 is 12 amino acids long.

V gene TRBV6-5 combines with J gene TRBJ1-2; possibly TRBD1 for D (6 bases). CDR1 and CDR2 from the germline V gene are MNHEY and SVGAGI. V was trimmed by 5 bases and J by 7 bases, leaving 14 bases between them. This CDR3 is 13 amino acids long. The CDR3 region has the DNA TGTGCCAGCAGTGAACAGGGTCCGGGTGGCTACACCTTC. This codes for CASSEQGPGGYTF.